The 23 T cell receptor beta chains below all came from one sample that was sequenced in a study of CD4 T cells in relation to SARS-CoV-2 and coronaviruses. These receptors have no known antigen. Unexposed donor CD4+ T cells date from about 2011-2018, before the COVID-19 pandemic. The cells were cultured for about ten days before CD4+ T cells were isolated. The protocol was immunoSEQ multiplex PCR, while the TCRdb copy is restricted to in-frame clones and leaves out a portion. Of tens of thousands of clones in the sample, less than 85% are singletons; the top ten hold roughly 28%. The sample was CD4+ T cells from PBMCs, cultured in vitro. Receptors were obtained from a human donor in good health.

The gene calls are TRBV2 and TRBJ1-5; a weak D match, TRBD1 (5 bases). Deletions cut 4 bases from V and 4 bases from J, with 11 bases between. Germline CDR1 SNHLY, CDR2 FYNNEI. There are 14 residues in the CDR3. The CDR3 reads CASSGGGANQPQHF. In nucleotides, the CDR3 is TGTGCCAGCAGTGGTGGAGGGGCTAATCAGCCCCAGCATTTT.

CDR3: CATSRDPPGELFF. In DNA, the CDR3 is TGTGCCACCAGCAGAGATCCCCCCGGGGAGCTGTTTTTT. The chain carries TRBV15 and TRBJ2-2; no reliable D call. The CDR3 length is 13 residues. Trimming stripped 0 bases from V and 6 bases from J, with 5 bases between. Germline V lookup: CDR1 LNHNV, CDR2 YYDKDF (reference sequence). The variable domain in full, completed from reference TRBV15 and TRBJ2-2, reads DAMVIQNPRYQVTQFGKPVTLSCSQTLNHNVMYWYQQKSSQAPKLLFHYYDKDFNNEADTPDNFQSRRPNTSFCFLDIRSPGLGDTAMYLCATSRDPPGELFFGEGSRLTVL.

The CDR3 protein is CASSLGGGYNEQFF. The CDR3 DNA follows: TGTGCCAGCAGCTTAGGAGGGGGGTACAATGAGCAGTTCTTC. The chain joins TRBV11-3 to TRBJ2-1, with D perhaps matching TRBD1 or TRBD2 (6 bases each). CDR3 length: 14 amino acids. V was trimmed by 1 base and J by 4 bases, leaving 8 bases between them. CDR1 is SGHNT, CDR2 YENEEA, per germline.

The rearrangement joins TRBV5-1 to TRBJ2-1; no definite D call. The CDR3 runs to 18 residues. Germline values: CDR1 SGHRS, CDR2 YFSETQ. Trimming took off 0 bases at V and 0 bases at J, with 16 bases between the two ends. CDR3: CASSLGLVSIGSYNEQFF. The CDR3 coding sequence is TGCGCCAGCAGCTTGGGGCTAGTCAGCATTGGCTCCTACAATGAGCAGTTCTTC.

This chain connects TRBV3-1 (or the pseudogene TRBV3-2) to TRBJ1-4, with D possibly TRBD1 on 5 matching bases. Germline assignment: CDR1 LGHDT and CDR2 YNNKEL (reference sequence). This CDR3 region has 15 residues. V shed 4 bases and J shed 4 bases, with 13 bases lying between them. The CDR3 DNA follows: TGTGCCAGCAGCCGGACGGAGACAGATAATGAAAAACTGTTTTTT. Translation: CASSRTETDNEKLFF.

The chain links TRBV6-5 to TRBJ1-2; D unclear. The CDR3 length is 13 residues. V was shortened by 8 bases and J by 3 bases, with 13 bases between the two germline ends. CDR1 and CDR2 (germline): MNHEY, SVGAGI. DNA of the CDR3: TGTGCCAGCGCCGTGGCCAGCGACTATGGCTACACCTTC. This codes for CASAVASDYGYTF.

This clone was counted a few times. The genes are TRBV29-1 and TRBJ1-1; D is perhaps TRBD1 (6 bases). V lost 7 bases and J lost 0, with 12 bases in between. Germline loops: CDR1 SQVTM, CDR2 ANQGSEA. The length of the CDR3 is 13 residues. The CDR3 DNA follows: TGCAGCGGAAAACAGGGCCTGAACACTGAAGCTTTCTTT. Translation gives CSGKQGLNTEAFF.

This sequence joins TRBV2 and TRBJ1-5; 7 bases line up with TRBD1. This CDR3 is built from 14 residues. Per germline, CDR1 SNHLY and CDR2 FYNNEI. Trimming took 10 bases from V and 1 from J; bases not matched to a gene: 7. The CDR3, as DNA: TGTGCCACAAAGACAGGGATCAGCAATCAGCCCCAGCATTTT. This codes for CATKTGISNQPQHF.

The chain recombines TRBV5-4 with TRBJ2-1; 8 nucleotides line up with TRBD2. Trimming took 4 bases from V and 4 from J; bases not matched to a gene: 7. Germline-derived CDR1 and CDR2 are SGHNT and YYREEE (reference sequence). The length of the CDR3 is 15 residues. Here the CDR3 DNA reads TGTGCCAGCAGCCCCGGGACTAGTTCGTACAATGAGCAGTTCTTC. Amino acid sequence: CASSPGTSSYNEQFF. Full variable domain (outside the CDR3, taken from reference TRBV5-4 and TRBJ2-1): ETGVTQSPTHLIKTRGQQVTLRCSSQSGHNTVSWYQQALGQGPQFIFQYYREEENGRGNFPPRFSGLQFPNYSSELNVNALELDDSALYLCASSPGTSSYNEQFFGPGTRLTVL.

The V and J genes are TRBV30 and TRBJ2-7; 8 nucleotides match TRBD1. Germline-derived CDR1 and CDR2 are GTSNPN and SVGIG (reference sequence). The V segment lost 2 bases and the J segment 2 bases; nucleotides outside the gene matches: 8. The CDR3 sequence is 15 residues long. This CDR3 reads CAWSPGTGWTYEQYF. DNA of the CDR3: TGTGCCTGGAGTCCCGGGACAGGTTGGACCTACGAGCAGTACTTC.

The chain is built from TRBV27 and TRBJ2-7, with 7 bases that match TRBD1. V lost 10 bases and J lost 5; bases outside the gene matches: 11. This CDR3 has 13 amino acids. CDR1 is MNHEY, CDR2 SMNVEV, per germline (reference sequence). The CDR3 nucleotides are TGTGCCACCTCGCGACAGGGTGGCAACGAGCAGTACTTC. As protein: CATSRQGGNEQYF.

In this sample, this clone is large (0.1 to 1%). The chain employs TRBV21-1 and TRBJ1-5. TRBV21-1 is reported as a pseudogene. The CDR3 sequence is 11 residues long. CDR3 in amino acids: CARPGQGPQHF. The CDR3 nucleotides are TGTGCCAGACCGGGGCAGGGGCCCCAGCATTTT.

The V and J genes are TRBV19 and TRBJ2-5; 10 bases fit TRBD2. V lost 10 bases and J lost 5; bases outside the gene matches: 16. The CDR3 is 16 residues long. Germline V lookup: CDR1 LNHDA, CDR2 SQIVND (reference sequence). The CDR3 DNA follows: TGTGCCACCGCGGAAAGCGGGAGGGTGGGCTGGGAGACCCAGTACTTC. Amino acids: CATAESGRVGWETQYF.

The DNA of the CDR3 is TGTGCCAGCAGATTCTTCACGGCGGCTTTCTTT. This sequence encodes CASRFFTAAFF. This chain joins TRBV7-9 and TRBJ1-1; D uncertain. Trimming stripped 6 bases from V and 11 bases from J, with 13 bases between. CDR3 length equals 11 residues. Germline CDR1 SEHNR, CDR2 FQNEAQ (reference sequence).

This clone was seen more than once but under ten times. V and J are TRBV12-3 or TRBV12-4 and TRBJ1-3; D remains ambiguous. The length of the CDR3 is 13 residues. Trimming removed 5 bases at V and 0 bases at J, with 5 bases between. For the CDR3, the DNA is TGTGCCAGCAGTAGCAGCTCTGGAAACACCATATATTTT. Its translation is CASSSSSGNTIYF.

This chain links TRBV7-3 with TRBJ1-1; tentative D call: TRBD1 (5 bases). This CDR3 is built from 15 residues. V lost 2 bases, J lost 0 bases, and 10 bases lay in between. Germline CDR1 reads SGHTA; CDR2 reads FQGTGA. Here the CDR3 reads CASSLGGGLNTEAFF. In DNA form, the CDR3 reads TGTGCCAGCAGCTTAGGCGGGGGGTTGAACACTGAAGCTTTCTTT.

The DNA for the CDR3 is TGCGCCAGCAGCTTGGACAGGGAGGCTTCACCCCTCCACTTT. It encodes CASSLDREASPLHF. This chain connects TRBV5-1 to TRBJ1-6, with D possibly being TRBD1 (6 bases). The CDR3 sequence is 14 residues long. The V gene lost 0 bases and the J gene lost 9 bases, with 10 bases spanning the gap. Germline assignment: CDR1 SGHRS and CDR2 YFSETQ.

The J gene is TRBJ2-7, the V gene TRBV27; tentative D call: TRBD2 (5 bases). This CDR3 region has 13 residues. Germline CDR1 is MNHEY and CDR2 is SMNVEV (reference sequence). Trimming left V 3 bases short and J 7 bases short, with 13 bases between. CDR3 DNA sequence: TGTGCCAGCAGTTTTTCGAGGGTCAGGGAGCAGTACTTC. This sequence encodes CASSFSRVREQYF.

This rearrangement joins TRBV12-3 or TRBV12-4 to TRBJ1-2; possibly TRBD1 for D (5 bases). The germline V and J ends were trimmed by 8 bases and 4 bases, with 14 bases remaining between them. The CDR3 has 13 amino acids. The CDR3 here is CASAPGVAYGYTF. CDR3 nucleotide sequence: TGTGCCAGCGCCCCGGGGGTTGCCTATGGCTACACCTTC.

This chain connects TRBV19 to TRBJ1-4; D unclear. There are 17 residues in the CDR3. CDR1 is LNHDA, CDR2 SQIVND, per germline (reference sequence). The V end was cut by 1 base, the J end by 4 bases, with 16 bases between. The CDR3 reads CASSIAPPGVGNEKLFF. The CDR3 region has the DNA TGTGCCAGTAGTATAGCCCCCCCCGGAGTCGGTAATGAAAAACTGTTTTTT.

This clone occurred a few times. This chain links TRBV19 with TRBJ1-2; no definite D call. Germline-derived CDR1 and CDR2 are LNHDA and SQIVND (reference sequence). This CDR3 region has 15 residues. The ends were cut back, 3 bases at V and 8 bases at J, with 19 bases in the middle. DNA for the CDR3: TGTGCCAGTAGTATTAAAGGCGCGATCGTAGGGGGCTACACCTTC. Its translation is CASSIKGAIVGGYTF.

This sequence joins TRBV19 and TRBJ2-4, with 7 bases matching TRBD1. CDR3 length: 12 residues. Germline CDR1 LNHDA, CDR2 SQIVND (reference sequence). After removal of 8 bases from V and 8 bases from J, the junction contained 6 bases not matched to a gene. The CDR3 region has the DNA TGTGCCAGTGGGGACAGATTTTACATTCAGTACTTC. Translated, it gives CASGDRFYIQYF.

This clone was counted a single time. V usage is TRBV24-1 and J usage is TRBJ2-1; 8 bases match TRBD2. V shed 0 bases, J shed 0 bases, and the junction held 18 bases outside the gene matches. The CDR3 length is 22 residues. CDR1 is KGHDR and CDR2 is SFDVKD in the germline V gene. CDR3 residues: CATSDLKTGQLAGGYSYNEQFF. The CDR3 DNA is TGTGCCACCAGTGATTTGAAGACGGGACAACTTGCGGGGGGATACTCCTACAATGAGCAGTTCTTC.